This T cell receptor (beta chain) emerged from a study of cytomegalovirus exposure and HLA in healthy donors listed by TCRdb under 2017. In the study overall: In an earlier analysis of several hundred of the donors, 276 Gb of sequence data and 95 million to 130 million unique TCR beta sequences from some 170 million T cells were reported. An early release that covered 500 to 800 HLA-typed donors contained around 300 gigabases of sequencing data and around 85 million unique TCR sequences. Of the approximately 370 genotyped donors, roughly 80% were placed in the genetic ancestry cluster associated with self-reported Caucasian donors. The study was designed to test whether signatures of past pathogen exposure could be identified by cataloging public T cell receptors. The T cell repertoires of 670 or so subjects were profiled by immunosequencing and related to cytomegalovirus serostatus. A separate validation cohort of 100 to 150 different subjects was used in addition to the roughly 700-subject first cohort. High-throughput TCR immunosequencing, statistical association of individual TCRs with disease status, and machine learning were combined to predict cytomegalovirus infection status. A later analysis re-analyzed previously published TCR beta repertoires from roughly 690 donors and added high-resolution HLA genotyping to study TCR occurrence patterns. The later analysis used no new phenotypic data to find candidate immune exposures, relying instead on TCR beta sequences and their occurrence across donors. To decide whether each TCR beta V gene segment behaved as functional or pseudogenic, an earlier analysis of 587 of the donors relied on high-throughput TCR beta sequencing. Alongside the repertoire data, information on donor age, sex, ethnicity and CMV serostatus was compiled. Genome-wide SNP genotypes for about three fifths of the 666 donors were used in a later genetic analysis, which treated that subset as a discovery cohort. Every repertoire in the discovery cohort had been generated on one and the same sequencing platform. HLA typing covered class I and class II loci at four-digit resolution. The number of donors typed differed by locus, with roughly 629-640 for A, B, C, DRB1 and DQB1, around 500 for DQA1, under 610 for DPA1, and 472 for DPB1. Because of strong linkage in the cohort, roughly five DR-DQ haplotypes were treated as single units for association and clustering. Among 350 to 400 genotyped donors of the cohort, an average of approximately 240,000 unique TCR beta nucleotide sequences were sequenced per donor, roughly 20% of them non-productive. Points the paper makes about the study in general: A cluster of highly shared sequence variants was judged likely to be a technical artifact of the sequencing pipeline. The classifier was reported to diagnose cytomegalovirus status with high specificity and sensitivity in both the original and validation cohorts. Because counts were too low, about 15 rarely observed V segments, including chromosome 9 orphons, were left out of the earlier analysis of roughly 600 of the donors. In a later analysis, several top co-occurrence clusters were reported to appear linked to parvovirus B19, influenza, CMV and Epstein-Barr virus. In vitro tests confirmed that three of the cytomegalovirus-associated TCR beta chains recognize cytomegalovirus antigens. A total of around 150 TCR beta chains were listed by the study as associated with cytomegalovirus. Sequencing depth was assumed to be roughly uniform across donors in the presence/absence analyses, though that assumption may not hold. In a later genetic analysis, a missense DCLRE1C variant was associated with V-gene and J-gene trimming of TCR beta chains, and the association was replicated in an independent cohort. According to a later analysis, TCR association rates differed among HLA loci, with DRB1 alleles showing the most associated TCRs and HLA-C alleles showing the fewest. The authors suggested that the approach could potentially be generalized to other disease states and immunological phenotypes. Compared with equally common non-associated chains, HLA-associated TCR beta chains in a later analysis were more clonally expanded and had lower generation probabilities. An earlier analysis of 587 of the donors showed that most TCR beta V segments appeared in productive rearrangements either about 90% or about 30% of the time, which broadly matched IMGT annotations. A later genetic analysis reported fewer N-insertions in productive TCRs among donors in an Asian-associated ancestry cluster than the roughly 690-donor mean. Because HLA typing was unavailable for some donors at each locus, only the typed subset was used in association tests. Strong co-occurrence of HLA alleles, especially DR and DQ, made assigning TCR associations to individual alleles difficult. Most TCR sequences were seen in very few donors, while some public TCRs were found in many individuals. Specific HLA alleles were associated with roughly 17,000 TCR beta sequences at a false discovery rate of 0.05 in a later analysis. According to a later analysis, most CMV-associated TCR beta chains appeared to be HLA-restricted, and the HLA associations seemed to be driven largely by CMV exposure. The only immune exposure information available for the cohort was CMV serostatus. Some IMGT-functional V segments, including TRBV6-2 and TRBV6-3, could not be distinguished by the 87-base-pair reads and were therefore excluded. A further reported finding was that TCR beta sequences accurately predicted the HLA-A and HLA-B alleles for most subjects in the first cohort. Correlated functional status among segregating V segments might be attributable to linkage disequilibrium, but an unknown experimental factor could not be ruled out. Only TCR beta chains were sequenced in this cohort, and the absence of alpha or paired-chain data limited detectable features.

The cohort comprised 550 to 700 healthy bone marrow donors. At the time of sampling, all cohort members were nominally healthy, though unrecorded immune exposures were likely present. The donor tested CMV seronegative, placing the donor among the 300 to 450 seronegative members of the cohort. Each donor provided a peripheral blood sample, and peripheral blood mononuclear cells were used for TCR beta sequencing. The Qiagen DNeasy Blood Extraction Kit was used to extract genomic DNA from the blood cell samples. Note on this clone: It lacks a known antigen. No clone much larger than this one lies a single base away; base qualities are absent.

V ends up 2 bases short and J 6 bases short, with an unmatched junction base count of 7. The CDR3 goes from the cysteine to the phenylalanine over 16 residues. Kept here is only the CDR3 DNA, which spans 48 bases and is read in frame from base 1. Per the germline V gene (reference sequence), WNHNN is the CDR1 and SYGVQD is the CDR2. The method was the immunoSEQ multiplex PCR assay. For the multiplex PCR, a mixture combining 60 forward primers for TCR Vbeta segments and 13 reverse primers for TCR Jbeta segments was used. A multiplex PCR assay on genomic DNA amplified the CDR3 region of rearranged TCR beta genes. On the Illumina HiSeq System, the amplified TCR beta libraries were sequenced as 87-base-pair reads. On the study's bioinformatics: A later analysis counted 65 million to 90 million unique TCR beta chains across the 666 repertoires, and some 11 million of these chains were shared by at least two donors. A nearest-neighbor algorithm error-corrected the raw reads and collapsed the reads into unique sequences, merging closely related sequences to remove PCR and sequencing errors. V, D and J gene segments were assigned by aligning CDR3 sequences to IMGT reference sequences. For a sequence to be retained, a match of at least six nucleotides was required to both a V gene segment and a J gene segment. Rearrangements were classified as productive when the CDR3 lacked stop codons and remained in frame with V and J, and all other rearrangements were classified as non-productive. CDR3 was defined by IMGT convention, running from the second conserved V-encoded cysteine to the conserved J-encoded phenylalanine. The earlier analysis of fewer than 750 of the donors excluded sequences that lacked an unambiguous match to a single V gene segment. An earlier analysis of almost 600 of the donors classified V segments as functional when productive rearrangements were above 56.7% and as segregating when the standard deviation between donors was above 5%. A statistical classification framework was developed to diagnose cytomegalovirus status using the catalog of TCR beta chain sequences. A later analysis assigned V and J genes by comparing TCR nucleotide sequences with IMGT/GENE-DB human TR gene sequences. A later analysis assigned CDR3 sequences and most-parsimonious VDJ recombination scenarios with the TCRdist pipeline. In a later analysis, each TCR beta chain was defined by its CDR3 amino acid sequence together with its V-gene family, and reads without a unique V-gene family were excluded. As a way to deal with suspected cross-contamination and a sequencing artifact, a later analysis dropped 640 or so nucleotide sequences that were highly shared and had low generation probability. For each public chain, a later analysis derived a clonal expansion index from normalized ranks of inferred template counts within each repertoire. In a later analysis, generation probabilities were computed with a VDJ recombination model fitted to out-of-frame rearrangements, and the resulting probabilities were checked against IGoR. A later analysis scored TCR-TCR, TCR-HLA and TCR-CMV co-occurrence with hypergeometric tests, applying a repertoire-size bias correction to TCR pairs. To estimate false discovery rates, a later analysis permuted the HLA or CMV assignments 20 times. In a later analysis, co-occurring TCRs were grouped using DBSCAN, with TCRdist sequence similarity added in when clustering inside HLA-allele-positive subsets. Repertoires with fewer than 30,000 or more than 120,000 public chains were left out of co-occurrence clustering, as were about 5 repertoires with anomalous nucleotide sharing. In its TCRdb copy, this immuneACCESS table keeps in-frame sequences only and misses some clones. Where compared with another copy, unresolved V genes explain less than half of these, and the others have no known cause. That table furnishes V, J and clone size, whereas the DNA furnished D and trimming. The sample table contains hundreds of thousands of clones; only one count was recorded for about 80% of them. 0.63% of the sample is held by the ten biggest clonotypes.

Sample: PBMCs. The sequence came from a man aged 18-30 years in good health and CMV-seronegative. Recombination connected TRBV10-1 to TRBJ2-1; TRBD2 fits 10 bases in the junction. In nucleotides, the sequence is TGCGCCAGCAGTGAGATACGGACTAGCGGCTTCAATGAGCAGTTCTTC. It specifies CASSEIRTSGFNEQFF.